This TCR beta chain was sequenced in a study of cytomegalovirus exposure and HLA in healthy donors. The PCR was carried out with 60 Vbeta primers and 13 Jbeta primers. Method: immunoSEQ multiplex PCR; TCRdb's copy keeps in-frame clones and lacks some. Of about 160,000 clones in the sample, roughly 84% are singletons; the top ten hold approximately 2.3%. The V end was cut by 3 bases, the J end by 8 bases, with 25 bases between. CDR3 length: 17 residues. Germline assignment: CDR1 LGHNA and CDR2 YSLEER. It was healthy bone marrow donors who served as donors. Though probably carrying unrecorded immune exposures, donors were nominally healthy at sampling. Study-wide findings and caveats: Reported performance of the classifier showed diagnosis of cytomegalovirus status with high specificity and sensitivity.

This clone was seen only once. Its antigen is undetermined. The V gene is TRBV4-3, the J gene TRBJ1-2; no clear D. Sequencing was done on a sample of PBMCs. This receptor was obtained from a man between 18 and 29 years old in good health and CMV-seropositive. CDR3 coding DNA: TGCGCCAGCAGCCAGAAATGGGCAGAAATTCTGCTCTCGGGCTACACCTTC. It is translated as CASSQKWAEILLSGYTF.